This TCR beta chain came from a study of blood T cell repertoires in COVID-19. This clone ranks as medium-sized (0.01 to 0.1%). The CDR3 is made up of 13 amino acids. Germline V gives CDR1 LGHNA, CDR2 YSLEER. V was shortened by 2 bases and J by 10 bases, with 14 bases between the two germline ends. The method was immunoSEQ multiplex PCR; TCRdb's version includes in-frame clones alone and lacks a portion of them. This table holds about 120,000 clones, 80% to 90% found once. The source material was peripheral blood. The origin of this receptor is a woman aged 45-60 years with active or convalescent COVID-19. This chain joins TRBV4-3 and TRBJ1-1, with TRBD1 as a possible D gene (6 bases). The CDR3 reads CASSQLMTGVAFF. CDR3 bases: TGCGCCAGCAGCCAACTTATGACAGGCGTAGCTTTCTTT.